The following is a T cell receptor beta chain sequence with its context. The sample belongs to a study of early stage breast cancer tumors. The V end was cut by 0 bases, the J end by 3 bases, with 6 bases between. The CDR3 has 13 amino acids. Germline CDR1 reads SGHTA; CDR2 reads FQGTGA. Generated by immunoSEQ multiplex PCR, the TCRdb table keeps only in-frame clones and is missing some. The data contain around 6,500 clones, more than 60% of them seen just once; the ten biggest clones take up around an eighth. The sequence was collected from a person aged 45 to 59 with breast cancer. Sequenced material: normal breast tissue next to the tumor. The V gene is TRBV7-3, the J gene TRBJ2-7; D perhaps matches TRBD1 (6 bases). The CDR3 loop reads CASSLTGGYEQYF. The CDR3 nucleotides read TGTGCCAGCAGCTTAACAGGGGGCTACGAGCAGTACTTC.